This T cell receptor (beta chain) was sequenced for a study of T cells in Graves' hyperthyroidism and ophthalmopathy. After removal of 5 bases from V and 0 bases from J, the junction contained 5 bases not matched to a gene. Germline V CDR1 and CDR2: SEHNR, FQNEAQ (reference sequence). This CDR3 is built from 18 residues. This clonotype was seen many times. Authors of the study amplified TCR beta CDR3 regions from RNA transcripts. The primer set for the first-round RT-PCR of the TCR CDR3 was HTBI. TCRdb re-called the multiplex PCR reads with MiXCR, one entry per CDR3 protein. Of about 400,000 distinct CDR3 sequences in the sample, approximately 13% are singletons; the top ten hold 9.2%.

Sample: blood. The rearrangement joins TRBV7-9 to TRBJ2-1; 15 bases are a match to TRBD2. The receptor was isolated from a woman between 18 and 29 years old with Graves' hyperthyroidism. CDR3 DNA: TGTGCCAGCAGCGCCGGGACTAGCGGGAGGTTCTCCTACAATGAGCAGTTCTTC. It codes for CASSAGTSGRFSYNEQFF.